This is a list of T cell receptor beta chains from one sample in a study of cytomegalovirus exposure and HLA in healthy donors. Sequenced by immunoSEQ multiplex PCR; TCRdb stores in-frame clones only, minus some. The sample has 170,000 or so clones, 85% seen once; the top ten hold about 16%. The sequenced material came from PBMCs. The receptors derive from a young man in good health and CMV-seropositive. The CDR3 runs from the conserved cysteine through the conserved F or W. D genes are given only for firm matches. Clone size appears in some rows only: once, few, many, or a class for an expanded clone.

>-|TRBJ1-6|TRBV28|TRBD1
CASSGGDRGSGPLHF
TGTGCCAGCAGTGGCGGAGACAGGGGTAGCGGACCCCTCCACTTT
>-|TRBJ1-1|TRBV5-1|TRBD1
CASSFRQGLNTEAFF
TGCGCCAGCAGCTTTAGACAGGGGCTGAACACTGAAGCTTTCTTT
>-|TRBJ2-6|TRBV6-1|-
CASTSTGANVLTF
TGTGCCAGCACCAGTACCGGGGCCAACGTCCTGACTTTC
>-|TRBJ2-5|TRBV11-3|-
CASSSPQGRNETQYF
TGTGCCAGCAGCTCACCCCAGGGTCGGAATGAGACCCAGTACTTC
>-|TRBJ2-1|TRBV29-1|TRBD2
CSVDARAGGRNEQFF
TGCAGCGTTGATGCCCGAGCGGGAGGGCGCAATGAGCAGTTCTTC
>-|TRBJ1-1|TRBV4-2|-
CASSQGSRENTEAFF
TGTGCCAGCAGCCAAGGTTCCAGGGAGAACACTGAAGCTTTCTTT
>-|TRBJ2-3|TRBV19|-
CASSMSRTDTQYF
TGTGCCAGTAGTATGAGCAGGACAGATACGCAGTATTTT
>-|TRBJ1-6|TRBV9|-
CASSDYGPLHF
TGTGCCAGCAGCGACTACGGGCCCCTCCACTTT
>-|TRBJ2-1|TRBV28|TRBD2
CASSPGLAGADEQFF
TGTGCCAGCAGTCCGGGACTAGCGGGAGCCGATGAGCAGTTCTTC
>-|TRBJ2-1|TRBV5-6|-
CASSSSSYNEQFF
TGTGCCAGCAGCTCTAGCTCCTACAATGAGCAGTTCTTC
>few|TRBJ1-2|TRBV28|-
CASSLTGPGYGYTF
TGTGCCAGCAGTTTAACAGGGCCAGGCTATGGCTACACCTTC